This TCR beta chain stems from a study of long-term antiretroviral therapy in people with HIV (dated by TCRdb to the early 2020s). For the study in its entirety: The earliest samples were collected about a decade before the 2015 WHO recommendation for immediate ART, when ART was typically delayed until CD4 counts fell. A retrospective serial study tested whether changes in peripheral blood TRB repertoire composition and diversity were associated with ART initiation and durable HIV suppression. A total of approximately 200 cryopreserved PBMC samples came from 30 adults with confirmed HIV infection and were collected serially over a mean of roughly 6 years (range 1-12). Among the approximately 32 participants with HIV, approximately 10 were female. Test extractions of a monoclonal T-cell line alongside some 36 polyclonal samples showed no cross-contamination during QIAcube processing.

Compared with germline, V lacks 5 bases and J lacks 0 bases; bases without a gene match: 7. The CDR3 numbers 16 residues from cysteine through phenylalanine. Only the CDR3 DNA is retained, 48 bases long and in frame from the first base. CDR1 and CDR2 were assigned from the germline V gene (reference sequence) as PRHDT and FYEKMQ. Sequencing of the TRB variable region was done with the immunoSEQ hsTCRB v3.0 assay at survey level resolution. A depth of roughly 35,000-50,000 T-cell genomes per sample was targeted for TRB sequencing. An Illumina MiSeq with a v3 150-cycle kit was used to sequence the pooled TRB libraries. Per the original workflow: Repertoire analysis ran in R within a reproducible Nextflow workflow covering QC, data transformation and analysis. LymphoSeq2, an R package for exploring AIRR-Seq data, was used to implement custom analyses. A few samples that yielded fewer than 5000 total TRB sequences were excluded, so that fewer than 250 HIV repertoires were analyzed. Of the 188 retained HIV repertoires, approximately 60 were collected before and about 130 after ART initiation. Repertoires were downsampled to 5000 TRB nucleotide sequences, with summary statistics averaged over 100 downsampling iterations. TRB sequences were retained for analysis only if CDR3 regions of at least seven amino acids were present. Two measures captured diversity: a Shannon entropy-derived clonality score and the Gini coefficient. In repertoire networks, the top 5000 CDR3 amino acid sequences were linked whenever an edit distance of one separated two sequences. For TRB CDR3 amino acid sequences, antigen specificity groups and MHC restriction were predicted with GLIPH2. Known CMV, EBV, HIV or tissue antigen associations were flagged by matching CDR3 amino acid sequences against VDJdb and McPAS-TCR. Pre-ART, post-ART and control groups were compared with Wilcoxon signed-rank tests and Holm-Bonferroni correction. In TCRdb, the immuneACCESS table is reduced to in-frame sequences with V and J assigned. These tables do not hold every clone; where another copy was compared, an unresolved V gene accounts for under half, and the others remain unexplained. The V and J calls and the clone size are those of that table, but D and trimming were determined from the DNA. The sample table holds under 30,000 clones, of which roughly 93% were seen once. The top ten clones comprise less than 3% of the sample.

Inclusion was restricted to participants for whom at least one PBMC sample before ART initiation and at least two post-ART samples were available. Treatment was received in the United States of America by all participants with HIV. Cryopreserved samples of about 0.95-11 million PBMC were thawed and washed before DNA extraction. At the time of the earliest PBMC sample, participants with HIV were aged between roughly 20 and 54 years. PBMC samples from each participant spanned 1-4 timepoints before ART initiation and 2-8 timepoints after ART initiation, with a median of 7 samples. Serial HIV viral load, CD4+ T-cell count, ART history and demographic data were obtained for every participant. Using a Qiagen kit on a QIAcube, genomic DNA was extracted from unsorted PBMC, with samples processed in batches of 12. On this clone itself: Its antigen is not yet known. Base qualities were left out, and no much larger clone turns up one base away.

Summary of the overall study and its limitations: Unsorted PBMC were profiled instead of sorted CD4+ and CD8+ T cells because pre-ART samples had limited cell numbers. Since PBMC availability was limited, sequencing covered only the TCR beta chain, with no alpha chain pairing. Inferences about post-ART repertoire changes were limited because no data were available on ART adherence, viral resistance or therapy changes. The samples span the years 2004 to 2017, and the ART regimens used at that time may not be as effective as current regimens. The repertoire was dominated across all time points by expanded TRB clones identified before ART initiation, although this dominance was seen to fluctuate and to decrease in many PLHIV after ART. A significant increase in TRB diversity was found to be associated with ART initiation, although TRB diversity was observed to remain significantly below that of transplant donor controls even after long-term ART. CDR3 length ranges in HIV repertoires were narrower than in controls, and network structure suggested an antigen-experienced repertoire with only a slight naive shift after ART.

The starting material was unsorted PBMCs, obtained more than 7.1 years after starting antiretroviral therapy. In this chain, TRBV13 is recombined with TRBJ1-3; 7 central bases correspond to TRBD1. The source is a man in his forties or fifties with HIV. The DNA sequence is TGTGCCAGCAGCCCGGGGGGGGACAGCTCTGGAAACACCATATATTTT. This sequence encodes CASSPGGDSSGNTIYF.